Sequencing of this T cell receptor beta chain was carried out in a study of cytomegalovirus exposure and HLA in healthy donors. Whole-study results and caveats: That first-cohort TCR clusters tended to co-occur in the approximately 110 validation repertoires was found in a later analysis. Researchers catalogued about 150 TCR beta chains as cytomegalovirus-associated.

A word on this clone: Its specificity is unknown.

Produced via immunoSEQ multiplex PCR; TCRdb's table is partial and in-frame only. The table records some 150,000 clones, about 89% of them present only once. The V and J ends lost 4 bases and 3 bases, in that order; junction bases with no gene match: 11. The CDR3 is made up of 17 amino acids. Germline V lookup: CDR1 SGHDT, CDR2 YYEEEE. The sequence was collected from a man aged 18-30 years in good health and CMV-seropositive. V and J are TRBV5-6 and TRBJ2-7, with 12 bases lining up with TRBD1. Sequenced sample: PBMCs. CDR3 region: CASSGTGGLSGYYEQYF. The CDR3 DNA follows: TGTGCCAGCAGCGGGACAGGGGGCTTGAGTGGCTACTACGAGCAGTACTTC.